The T cell receptor (beta chain) described here comes from a study of cytomegalovirus exposure and HLA in healthy donors. The PCR employed 60 Vbeta primers together with 13 Jbeta primers. Libraries were prepared by immunoSEQ multiplex PCR; TCRdb keeps only in-frame clonotypes and omits some of them. The data contain approximately 130,000 clones, nearly 80% of them singletons. Germline V CDR1 and CDR2: SGHTS, YDEGEE. J was trimmed by 0 bases and V by 2 bases; bases with no gene match: 5. The CDR3 totals 18 residues. Only one count was recorded for this clone. The chain uses TRBV5-8 and TRBJ2-1, with 13 bases aligning to TRBD2. This TCR was recovered from a woman aged 35 to 49 in good health and CMV-seronegative. Sequencing was carried out using PBMCs. This CDR3 is CASSFIGTSGTSYNEQFF. The CDR3 DNA reads TGTGCCAGCAGCTTCATTGGGACTAGCGGGACCTCCTACAATGAGCAGTTCTTC.